Following are 18 T cell receptor beta chains from one sample sequenced in a study of post-analysis software for immune sequencing data. These receptors have no known antigen. Unique molecular identifiers were carried by the TCR beta cDNA libraries. Each CDR3 protein gets one entry after TCRdb re-called the PCR reads with MiXCR. This table has roughly 410,000 distinct CDR3 sequences, roughly 36% appearing once. The study, taken as a whole, reports: Five or six TRBV segments, TRBV5-6, TRBV5-1 and TRBV20-1 among them, were found more frequent in patients than controls.

The sequencing input was blood. These receptors were taken from a girl between 10 and 17 years old with multiple sclerosis.

This clonotype was detected a few times. This chain joins TRBV6-5 and TRBJ2-1; D possibly uses TRBD1 or TRBD2 (5 bases each). The CDR3 sequence is 17 residues long. The germline V and J ends were trimmed by 0 bases and 0 bases, with 12 bases remaining between them. Germline-derived CDR1 and CDR2 are MNHEY and SVGAGI. The CDR3 here is CASSYSSRGPSYNEQFF. The CDR3, as DNA: TGTGCCAGCAGTTACTCGAGTCGGGGACCCTCCTACAATGAGCAGTTCTTC.

The J gene is TRBJ1-5, the V gene TRBV6-1; 7 bases match TRBD1. This CDR3 has 16 amino acids. CDR1 MNHNS and CDR2 SASEGT come from the germline V gene. V trimming: 7 bases; J trimming: 2 bases; junction bases outside the gene matches: 11. DNA of the CDR3: TGTGCCAGCACCCATCGGGGACAGAGTCGCAATCAGCCCCAGCATTTT. This sequence encodes CASTHRGQSRNQPQHF.

The rearrangement joins TRBV10-3 to TRBJ1-5; possibly TRBD1 for D (6 bases). The CDR3 has 15 residues. Per the germline V gene, CDR1 is ENHRY and CDR2 is SYGVKD. V lost 0 bases to trimming and J lost 7 bases, with 13 bases between them. DNA of the CDR3: TGTGCCATCAGTGAGTCAATCCAGGGACAACAGCCCCAGCATTTT. This encodes CAISESIQGQQPQHF.

This clonotype has just a few counts. The rearrangement uses TRBV7-2 and TRBJ2-5, with a weak D call TRBD2 (5 bases). Germline V gene lookup returns CDR1 SGHTA and CDR2 FQGNSA. V dropped 5 bases and J dropped 2 bases, with 12 bases sitting between them. The CDR3 is made up of 14 amino acids. As DNA, the CDR3 is TGTGCCAGCAGCACCACGTGGACTCAAGAGACCCAGTACTTC. Translated, it gives CASSTTWTQETQYF.

The genes are TRBV5-1 and TRBJ1-3; 9 nucleotides agree with TRBD1. J was trimmed by 0 bases and V by 4 bases; bases with no gene match: 8. This CDR3 region has 17 residues. Per the germline V gene, CDR1 is SGHRS and CDR2 is YFSETQ. CDR3: CASSRGQGLPSGNTIYF. The DNA for the CDR3 is TGCGCCAGCAGCCGGGGACAGGGCCTTCCCTCTGGAAACACCATATATTTT.

V and J are TRBV15 and TRBJ1-5; 7 bases align to TRBD1. Germline V gene data show CDR1 as LNHNV and CDR2 as YYDKDF (reference sequence). The CDR3 sequence is 15 residues long. V shed 3 bases and J 5 bases; nucleotides not matched to a gene: 7. The CDR3 spells CATSSRQGVYQPQHF. Here the CDR3 DNA reads TGTGCCACCAGCAGCCGGCAGGGGGTCTATCAGCCCCAGCATTTT.

For this clonotype: The junction and the germline gene differ at one end; a read error may be behind it. The chain couples TRBV5-1 to TRBJ2-4; D call uncertain. The germline gives CDR1 SGHRS, CDR2 YFSETQ. The CDR3 length is 11 residues. The CDR3 bases are TGCGCCGGCAGCCAAAACAACATTCAGTACTTC. Its translation is CAGSQNNIQYF. The full variable domain, with the rest looked up from reference TRBV5-1 and TRBJ2-4, is KAGVTQTPRYLIKTRGQQVTLSCSPISGHRSVSWYQQTPGQGLQFLFEYFSETQRNKGNFPGRFSGRQFSNSRSEMNVSTLELGDSALYLCAGSQNNIQYFGAGTRLSVL.

Concerning this clonotype itself: This may stem from a read error, because a much larger clone lies one nucleotide away. V is TRBV6-2 or TRBV6-3 and J is TRBJ2-1; D is possibly TRBD1 or TRBD2 (6 bases each). The CDR3 length is 15 residues. V was trimmed by 6 bases and J by 6 bases, leaving 18 bases between them. Germline V gene sequence: CDR1 MNHEY, CDR2 SVGEGT. Written as DNA, the CDR3 is TGTGCCAGCAGAGGTTCGGGGGCCGTTTCCAATGAGCAGTTCTTC. Its translation: CASRGSGAVSNEQFF.

The chain employs TRBV4-3 and TRBJ2-7; possibly TRBD1 for D (6 bases). Germline loops: CDR1 LGHNA, CDR2 YSLEER. The germline V and J ends were trimmed by 0 bases and 6 bases, with 12 bases remaining between them. This CDR3 has 14 amino acids. DNA for the CDR3: TGCGCCAGCAGCCAAGACTGGGGGCAGGGCGAGCAGTACTTC. Protein sequence: CASSQDWGQGEQYF.

This CDR3 reads CASSLEAGQADYEQYF. The DNA for the CDR3 is TGTGCCAGCAGCTTAGAAGCGGGGCAGGCAGACTACGAGCAGTACTTC. V gene TRBV7-9 combines with J gene TRBJ2-7; 7 bases agree with TRBD2. Losses at the gene ends were 1 base for V and 3 bases for J; bases not matched to a gene: 9. Germline V lookup: CDR1 SEHNR, CDR2 FQNEAQ (reference sequence). There are 16 residues in the CDR3. Supplemented by reference TRBV7-9 and TRBJ2-7, the full variable domain reads DTGVSQNPRHKITKRGQNVTFRCDPISEHNRLYWYRQTLGQGPEFLTYFQNEAQLEKSRLLSDRFSAERPKGSFSTLEIQRTEQGDSAMYLCASSLEAGQADYEQYFGPGTRLTVT.

Remarks on this clonotype: This may stem from a read error, because a much larger clone lies one nucleotide away. The chain is built from TRBV4-1 and TRBJ2-5; no reliable D call. The germline gives CDR1 MGHRA, CDR2 YSYEKL. This CDR3 has 12 amino acids. The CDR3 coding sequence is TGCGCCCGCAGCCATCCCCGGGAGACCCAGTACTTC. Translation gives CARSHPRETQYF.

The chain couples TRBV7-6 to TRBJ2-3; D tentatively fits TRBD1 or TRBD2 (5 bases each). Germline V gene sequence: CDR1 SGHVS, CDR2 FNYEAQ. The CDR3 extends over 13 amino acids. V lost 5 bases, J lost 5 bases, and 11 bases lay in between. CDR3 residues: CASSRDRIDTQYF. In DNA, the CDR3 is TGTGCCAGCAGCCGGGACCGTATAGATACGCAGTATTTT.

V is TRBV27 and J is TRBJ2-3, with 7 bases identical to TRBD1. The length of the CDR3 is 15 residues. Germline V gene lookup returns CDR1 MNHEY and CDR2 SMNVEV (reference sequence). V lost 5 bases to trimming and J lost 3 bases; unmatched junction nucleotides: 8. CDR3 sequence: CASSPGTALTDTQYF. The DNA for the CDR3 is TGTGCCAGCAGTCCCGGGACAGCCTTGACAGATACGCAGTATTTT.

The sample holds a few counts of this clonotype. The chain uses TRBV5-5 and TRBJ2-5; D might be TRBD2 (5 bases). Germline lookup yields CDR1 SGHKS and CDR2 YYEKEE (reference sequence). The CDR3 runs 14 residues. Between the trimmed V and J ends, which lost 0 bases and 4 bases, there was a span of 10 bases. CDR3 sequence: CASSLGGRRETQYF. The CDR3 DNA follows: TGTGCCAGCAGCTTGGGAGGGCGGCGAGAGACCCAGTACTTC.

There are a few counts of this clonotype. V usage is TRBV12-3 or TRBV12-4 and J usage is TRBJ2-7; 9 positions agree with TRBD1. The V segment lost 6 bases and the J segment 6 bases; nucleotides outside the gene matches: 3. CDR3 length: 12 residues. This CDR3 is CASRGTGIEQYF. CDR3 coding DNA: TGTGCCAGCAGGGGGACAGGGATCGAGCAGTACTTC.

Ten or more counts support this clonotype. The chain is built from TRBV7-9 and TRBJ2-7; no reliable D call. The CDR3 is 12 amino acids. Between the trimmed V and J ends, which lost 6 bases and 3 bases, there was a span of 9 bases. Per germline, CDR1 SEHNR and CDR2 FQNEAQ (reference sequence). The CDR3 loop reads CASSRTYYEQYF. As DNA, the CDR3 is TGTGCCAGCAGTAGGACCTACTACGAGCAGTACTTC.

The genes are TRBV3-1 and TRBJ1-1; no clear D gene. V gave up 3 bases and J gave up 5 bases, with 7 bases separating them. The CDR3 extends over 12 amino acids. Germline-derived CDR1 and CDR2 are LGHDT and YNNKEL (reference sequence). The CDR3 loop is CASSQSATEAFF. Written as DNA, the CDR3 is TGTGCCAGCAGCCAGTCAGCGACTGAAGCTTTCTTT.

This chain links TRBV20-1 with TRBJ1-2; D ambiguous. Trimming left V 6 bases short and J 5 bases short, with 16 bases between. The CDR3 sequence is 13 residues long. Germline CDR1 is DFQATT and CDR2 is SNEGSKA (reference sequence). This CDR3 is CSAESIAPYGYTF. CDR3 nucleotides: TGCAGTGCCGAAAGTATAGCCCCTTATGGCTACACCTTC.